The present entry profiles one TCR beta chain with its context. Its target is unknown. One junction end does not reproduce the germline sequence, and a read error may be involved. The sample comes from a study of T cell clonality in common variable immunodeficiency. Caucasian heritage predominated among both patients and controls. All CVID subjects were on immunoglobulin replacement for at least one year. Produced via immunoSEQ multiplex PCR; TCRdb's table is partial and in-frame only. This sample shows roughly 12,000 clones and no singletons; more than 5.5% rests with the ten largest. Findings and caveats of the study: In common variable immunodeficiency, TCR beta chains reportedly carried fewer deletions and N-nucleotide insertions.

The sample taken for sequencing was peripheral blood mononuclear cells. This clonotype was obtained from a human donor with common variable immunodeficiency.

The CDR3 loop is CSSSSHTYTGGQYF. The DNA read from the CDR3 is TGTTCCAGCAGCTCACACACTTACACAGGGGGT. V is TRBV7-9 and J is TRBJ2-4; 8 nucleotides agree with TRBD1. With the read ending 3 residues before the CDR3 end, the germline J gene is used to fill in that end. CDR1 SEHNR and CDR2 FQNEAQ come from the germline V gene (reference sequence). There are 14 residues in the CDR3.